This T cell receptor (beta chain) was retrieved from a study of cytomegalovirus exposure and HLA in healthy donors. General study findings and limits: Approximately 160 TCR beta chains were listed as cytomegalovirus-associated. Evidence from a later analysis indicated that most CMV-associated TCR beta chains looked HLA-restricted.

Trimming removed 4 bases at V and 3 bases at J, with 4 bases between. CDR1 MDHEN and CDR2 SYDVKM come from the germline V gene. The CDR3 spans 11 residues. A word on this clone: Its target is not known.

60 Vbeta and 13 Jbeta primers were used in PCR. Produced via immunoSEQ multiplex PCR; TCRdb's table is partial and in-frame only. The data hold approximately 140,000 clones, with roughly 76% observed a single time. This receptor was taken from a human donor in good health. The sample comprised PBMCs. The genes are TRBV28 and TRBJ2-7; D not certain. The CDR3 sequence: CASSSHYEQYF. The CDR3 nucleotides read TGTGCCAGCAGTTCCCACTACGAGCAGTACTTC.